This TCR beta chain derives from a study of OX40 agonist ivuxolimab in advanced cancers. Study information: Previous treatment with anti-PD-1, anti-PD-L1 or anti-CTLA-4 therapy was allowed; 35% to 50% had received some. Findings of the study overall: The average count of expanded clones was higher among CD8+ T cells than among CD4+.

The CDR3 is made up of 15 amino acids. Generated by immunoSEQ multiplex PCR, the TCRdb table keeps only in-frame clones and is missing some. Seen here are 65,000 to 70,000 clones, about nine tenths observed once, and the top ten hold 0.38%. With regard to this clone: The antigen is undetermined.

The receptor was derived from an adult with an advanced solid tumor such as melanoma, head and neck, liver or kidney cancer. This sample comprised CD4+ or CD8+ T cells sorted from blood, obtained in a trial of the OX40 agonist ivuxolimab. The chain couples TRBV21-1 to TRBJ2-7; TRBD1, the table's D call, lacks a check against the DNA. TRBV21-1 is shown as a pseudogene. As DNA, the CDR3 is TGTGCCAGCAGCTCCTGGGACAGGGACGATTACGAGCAGTACTTC. Translating gives CASSSWDRDDYEQYF.